This section outlines one T cell receptor (beta chain) sequence together with its context. The data stem from a study of blood T cell repertoires in COVID-19. Study overall: T cells, B-cell-depleted T cells, or PBMCs provided the cDNA or gDNA that served as material.

Germline CDR1 reads SGHRS; CDR2 reads YFSETQ. The V end lost 4 bases, the J end lost 7 bases, and 15 bases lay between the germline ends. The CDR3 loop spans 13 amino acids. The protocol was immunoSEQ multiplex PCR, while the TCRdb copy is restricted to in-frame clones and leaves out a portion. Among approximately 240,000 clones listed, 83% were seen once. V gene TRBV5-1 combines with J gene TRBJ2-7, with D tentatively TRBD1 (6 bases). This TCR came from a woman in her twenties or thirties with COVID-19, enrolled during active disease. Material for sequencing was peripheral blood. The CDR3 coding sequence is TGCGCCAGCAGCGAGACAGGTATCAGGGAGCAGTACTTC. It specifies CASSETGIREQYF. Using reference TRBV5-1 and TRBJ2-7 for the parts outside the CDR3, the full variable domain is KAGVTQTPRYLIKTRGQQVTLSCSPISGHRSVSWYQQTPGQGLQFLFEYFSETQRNKGNFPGRFSGRQFSNSRSEMNVSTLELGDSALYLCASSETGIREQYFGPGTRLTVT.